The TCR beta chain described here comes from a study of T cell responses to AZD1222 COVID-19 vaccine. The V end was cut by 0 bases, the J end by 8 bases, with 5 bases between. This CDR3 has 11 residues. Germline CDR1 reads SGHKS; CDR2 reads YYEKEE (reference sequence). The data were produced by immunoSEQ multiplex PCR, yet TCRdb's version contains in-frame clones alone and is incomplete. The sample consists of 130,000 to 150,000 clones, approximately 94% of them appearing once. This clonotype was sampled from an adult in good health. J is TRBJ1-1 and V is TRBV5-5; D is ambiguous. Sequencing was performed on peripheral blood, taken on day 0 of AZD1222 vaccination. In DNA, the CDR3 is TGTGCCAGCAGCTTGGCCTTCGAAGCTTTCTTT. Translating gives CASSLAFEAFF.